This is a list of T cell receptor beta chains from one sample in a study of blood T cell repertoires in COVID-19. The data were produced by immunoSEQ multiplex PCR, yet TCRdb's version contains in-frame clones alone and is incomplete. The sample lists under 200,000 clones, roughly 83% occurring once. Material: PBMCs or T cells enriched from blood (not recorded which). Source of these receptors: a man aged 35 to 55 with acute COVID-19. Each CDR3 is given with its conserved first and last residue. A D gene is named only where the DNA matches it firmly. Size values are once, few and many counts, or a class for expanded clones, and some rows have none.

j_call clone_size d_call v_call cdr3_nt cdr3_aa
TRBJ2-3 - - TRBV19 TGTGCCAGTAGTACCTCCCGGACTAATACGCAGTATTTT CASSTSRTNTQYF
TRBJ2-6 - - TRBV1 TGCACCAGCACCAACAGGGTTCAGTCTGGGGCCAACGTCCTGACTTTC CTSTNRVQSGANVLTF
TRBJ2-2 - TRBD2 TRBV4-2 TGTGCCAGCAGCCAAGAGGTTAGCGGGATGGAGCTGTTTTTT CASSQEVSGMELFF
TRBJ2-2 - TRBD1 TRBV19 TGTGCCAGTAGTTGGGGGGACAGGATAGAGGTCGGGGAGCTGTTTTTT CASSWGDRIEVGELFF
TRBJ2-2 - TRBD1 TRBV7-9 TGTGCCAGCAGCTCGACCGGGACAGGGAAAACCGGGGAGCTGTTTTTT CASSSTGTGKTGELFF
TRBJ2-3 - TRBD1 TRBV7-3 TGTGCCAGCAGCCCCGGGACAGCCTTCACAGATACGCAGTATTTT CASSPGTAFTDTQYF
TRBJ2-1 - TRBD2 TRBV5-1 TGCGCCAGCAGCTCCGTGACTAGCGGGAGTGGCGAGCAGTTCTTC CASSSVTSGSGEQFF
TRBJ2-3 - TRBD2 TRBV7-7 TGTGCTAGCAGCCCAGGGACTAGTTCCGATACGCAGTATTTT CASSPGTSSDTQYF
TRBJ1-2 few - TRBV5-4 TGTGCCAGCAGCCCACAAGGGGGGGCTCATGGCTACACCTTC CASSPQGGAHGYTF
TRBJ1-5 - - TRBV20-1 TGCAGTGCTAGGAGTAATCAGCCCCAGCATTTT CSARSNQPQHF
TRBJ2-2 - - TRBV5-1 TGCGCCAGCAGCTTGGCAGGGAACACCGGGGAGCTGTTTTTT CASSLAGNTGELFF
TRBJ2-7 - - TRBV25-1 TGTGCCAGCAGTGGGAGCCAAGGGAGGATCTATGACGAGCAGTACTTC CASSGSQGRIYDEQYF
TRBJ2-7 - TRBD1 TRBV10-3 TGTGCCACGGGACAGGGGCCCGGTAGCGGTTCCTACGAGCAGTACTTC CATGQGPGSGSYEQYF
TRBJ1-1 - - TRBV6-1 TGTGCCAGCAGTGAAGCGGTTGGCAGGACTGAAGCTTTCTTT CASSEAVGRTEAFF
TRBJ2-3 - - TRBV4-1 TGCGCCAGCAGCCAAGTCGGGACTTCCACAGATACGCAGTATTTT CASSQVGTSTDTQYF
TRBJ2-1 - TRBD2 TRBV18 TGTGCCAGCTCACCGGGACTAGGAGACAATGAGCAGTTCTTC CASSPGLGDNEQFF
TRBJ2-7 - TRBD1 TRBV19 TGTGCCAGTAGTTCCCTCTCGACAGGGATCTACGAGCAGTACTTC CASSSLSTGIYEQYF
TRBJ1-2 - TRBD1 TRBV30 TGTGCCTGGAGCACCTGGGACAGTAGAAACTACACCTTC CAWSTWDSRNYTF
TRBJ2-2 - - TRBV4-3 TGCGCCAGCAGCCAAGTGGGGGCTGGCACCGGGGAGCTGTTTTTT CASSQVGAGTGELFF
TRBJ2-1 - TRBD2 TRBV9 TGTGCCAGCAGCGTAGGAAGCGGGAGAGATGAGCAGTTCTTC CASSVGSGRDEQFF
TRBJ2-7 - TRBD1 TRBV18 TGTGCCAGCTCACCACGGACAGGGGAGTACGAGCAGTACTTC CASSPRTGEYEQYF
TRBJ2-2 once - TRBV30 TGTGCCTGGCACTTAGCGAGAGATACCGGGGAGCTGTTTTTT CAWHLARDTGELFF
TRBJ2-7 few - TRBV9 TGTGCCAGCAGCCCCTGGGGAGTGGGCGAGCAGTACTTC CASSPWGVGEQYF
TRBJ1-6 - - TRBV11-2 TGTGCCAGCAGCTTGGCAGGGCCGGATTCACCCCTCCACTTT CASSLAGPDSPLHF
TRBJ2-3 - - TRBV28 TGTGCCAGCAGCGTCCGCGGGAACACAGATACGCAGTATTTT CASSVRGNTDTQYF
TRBJ2-3 - - TRBV28 TGTGCCAGCAGTTTTCTTGGCGGCCCCTCTTTGGATACGCAGTATTTT CASSFLGGPSLDTQYF
TRBJ1-5 - TRBD1 TRBV19 TGTGCCAGTAGTATATTCGGAGTGGATTGGGGGCAGGGGGGAATGCCCCAGCATTTT CASSIFGVDWGQGGMPQHF
TRBJ1-5 - TRBD1 TRBV6-2/TRBV6-3 TGTGCCAGCAGTCGGGGACAGCTGAATCAGCCCCAGCATTTT CASSRGQLNQPQHF
TRBJ2-1 - TRBD1 TRBV19 TGTGCCAGTAGTATACGGCAGGGGGCCAATGAGCAGTTCTTC CASSIRQGANEQFF
TRBJ1-5 - TRBD1 TRBV19 TGTGCCAGTAGTATAGATAGTTCGGGACAGGGTGTCGGTCAGCCCCAGCATTTT CASSIDSSGQGVGQPQHF
TRBJ2-7 - - TRBV21-1 TGTGCCAGCAGCCCCCGGGGGATAGCGGGACAAGCCTACGAGCAGTACTTC CASSPRGIAGQAYEQYF
TRBJ1-1 - - TRBV3-1/TRBV3-2 TGTGCCAGCAGCCATAACCAGTTCGTCCCTGAAGCTTTCTTT CASSHNQFVPEAFF
TRBJ1-5 - - TRBV18 TGTGCCAGCTCACTTCTTCAGTACAATCAGCCCCAGCATTTT CASSLLQYNQPQHF
TRBJ2-7 - TRBD1 TRBV27 TGTGCCAGTTGGACCGGGACAGGCCAAATCGAGCAGTACTTC CASWTGTGQIEQYF
TRBJ2-2 - - TRBV19 TGTGCCAGTACCGTGGGCTCGAACACCGGGGAGCTGTTTTTT CASTVGSNTGELFF
TRBJ1-2 - - TRBV2 TGTGCCAGCACCCGGGGGGTTGGCTATGGCTACACCTTC CASTRGVGYGYTF
TRBJ2-7 - TRBD2 TRBV19 TGTGCCAGTAGTAGCGGGAGGAGGTACGAGCAGTACTTC CASSSGRRYEQYF
TRBJ1-2 - TRBD1 TRBV28 TGTGCCAGCAGTTTACCGGGACAGGGGAAGGAAGGCTACACCTTC CASSLPGQGKEGYTF
TRBJ2-7 - - TRBV27 TGTGCCACCGGCGGGATGGGCGACGAGCAGTACTTC CATGGMGDEQYF
TRBJ2-5 - TRBD2 TRBV5-1 TGCGCCAGCAAACTAGCGGGAGTCCAAGAGACCCAGTACTTC CASKLAGVQETQYF
TRBJ2-1 - - TRBV19 TGTGCCAGTAGTATGCGCGGCGATGAGCAGTTCTTC CASSMRGDEQFF
TRBJ1-6 - - TRBV7-8 TGTGCCAGCAGCTTAGAAAGATGGACACTGAATTCACCCCTCCACTTT CASSLERWTLNSPLHF
TRBJ1-3 - - TRBV7-2 TGTGCCAGCAGCTTAACCGAACTTGGGCTAAACACCATATATTTT CASSLTELGLNTIYF
TRBJ1-3 once - TRBV29-1 TGCAGCGTTTATGATTTTCAGGGAAACACCATATATTTT CSVYDFQGNTIYF
TRBJ1-2 - TRBD1 TRBV27 TGTGCCAGCAGTTTAGGGACAGCCTCCGTCTATGGCTACACCTTC CASSLGTASVYGYTF
TRBJ1-1 - TRBD1 TRBV6-5 TGTGCCAGCAGTTCATCCACAGGGGGCGCGTACACTGAAGCTTTCTTT CASSSSTGGAYTEAFF
TRBJ2-5 - TRBD2 TRBV7-2 TGTGCCAGCAGCTCCCATGGGTCTAGCGGGAGTATGAAGACCCAGTACTTC CASSSHGSSGSMKTQYF
TRBJ1-2 - TRBD1 TRBV28 TGTGCCAGCGTAGACAGGGAGACCTATGGCTACACCTTC CASVDRETYGYTF
TRBJ1-5 - - TRBV5-6 TGTGCCAGCAGCTCCCAGGGGACGGGGAGCAATCAGCCCCAGCATTTT CASSSQGTGSNQPQHF
TRBJ1-1 few TRBD1 TRBV9 TGTGCCAGCACCGCAGGGGGCACGAACACTGAAGCTTTCTTT CASTAGGTNTEAFF
TRBJ1-2 - TRBD1 TRBV7-9 TGTGCCAGCAGCTCTGGACAGGGAGTATATGGCTACACCTTC CASSSGQGVYGYTF
TRBJ2-7 - - TRBV7-9 TGTGCCAGCAGCCAGAGCGGGTCACCCGCCTACGAGCAGTACTTC CASSQSGSPAYEQYF
TRBJ1-2 - - TRBV11-2 TGTGCCAGCAGCAGACAGCCGTCTAACTATGGCTACACCTTC CASSRQPSNYGYTF
TRBJ2-5 - TRBD1 TRBV2 TGTGCCAGCAGTGAAGTGGGACAGGGGAGAGAGACCCAGTACTTC CASSEVGQGRETQYF